The following is a TCR beta chain sequence with its context. The data stem from a study of blood T cell repertoires in COVID-19. Study summary: Acute-phase and convalescent COVID-19 samples originated in the United States, Italy and Spain. From T cells, B-cell-depleted T cells, or PBMCs came the material, which was cDNA or gDNA.

Methods used by the authors: Reference gene primer amplification gave nucleated cell count estimates. Measured with immunoSEQ multiplex PCR; TCRdb has only the in-frame clones, and not every one. That table is the source of V, J and clone size, and D and trimming were worked out from the DNA. Of fewer than 150,000 clones in the sample, roughly 80% were seen once. There are 15 residues in the CDR3. The trim removed 6 bases at V and 10 bases at J, leaving 8 bases unmatched. In germline, CDR1 is MGHDK, CDR2 SYGVNS. The sequenced sample consisted of peripheral blood. The chain links TRBV25-1 to TRBJ1-6; 11 bases match TRBD1. The sequence derives from a man in his forties or fifties with acute or convalescent COVID-19. The CDR3 sequence: CASSADRGQRSPLHF. The CDR3 DNA is TGTGCCAGCAGCGCGGACAGGGGGCAACGGTCACCCCTCCACTTT. Looking up the rest from reference TRBV25-1 and TRBJ1-6 gives the full variable domain: EADIYQTPRYLVIGTGKKITLECSQTMGHDKMYWYQQDPGMELHLIHYSYGVNSTEKGDLSSESTVSRIRTEHFPLTLESARPSHTSQYLCASSADRGQRSPLHFGNGTRLTVT.